This TCR beta chain was found in a study of blood T cell repertoires in COVID-19. The wider study: Nucleic acid was either cDNA or gDNA, and it came from T cells, B-cell-depleted T cells, or PBMCs.

The method was immunoSEQ multiplex PCR; TCRdb's version includes in-frame clones alone and lacks a portion of them. The profile shows 55,000 to 75,000 clones, roughly 86% of them singletons. V gave up 1 base and J gave up 3 bases; unmatched junction bases: 9. Germline CDR1 LGHNA, CDR2 YNFKEQ. The CDR3 has 18 residues. This sequence originates from a human donor with active COVID-19. The donor label of this sample is uncertain. The chain couples TRBV4-2 to TRBJ2-3; 11 bases match TRBD1. The sequenced sample consisted of peripheral blood. The CDR3 bases are TGTGCCAGCAGCCAAGGATTTAGGGACAGGGGGTGGACAGATACGCAGTATTTT. The encoded protein is CASSQGFRDRGWTDTQYF.